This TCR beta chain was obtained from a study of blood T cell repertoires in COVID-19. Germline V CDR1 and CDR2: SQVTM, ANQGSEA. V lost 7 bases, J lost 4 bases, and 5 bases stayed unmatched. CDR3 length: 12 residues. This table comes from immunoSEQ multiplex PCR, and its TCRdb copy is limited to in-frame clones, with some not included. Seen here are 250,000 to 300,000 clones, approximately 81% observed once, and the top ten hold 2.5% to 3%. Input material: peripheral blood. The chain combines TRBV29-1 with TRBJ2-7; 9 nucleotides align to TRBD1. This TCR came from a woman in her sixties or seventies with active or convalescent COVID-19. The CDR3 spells CSAGDRAYEQYF. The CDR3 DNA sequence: TGCAGCGCCGGGGACAGGGCTTACGAGCAGTACTTC.